This T cell receptor (beta chain) was identified in a study of identical twins (dated by TCRdb to about 2016). For the wider study: To test whether fetal clonotypes persist, this study deep-sequenced TCR alpha and beta repertoires from monozygotic twins, from unrelated adults of various ages, and from cord blood. To rule out contamination, replicate twin experiments were performed at different times with different library preparation protocols.

All donors were healthy Caucasians. On this clonotype: The antigen it recognizes is unknown. One end of the junction varies from germline; a read error may be responsible.

Libraries were built with 5' RACE. Sequencing was performed on an Illumina HiSeq 2000. Template switching introduced a universal primer binding site; the final cDNA contained a unique molecular identifier, enabling accurate counting of TCR cDNA molecules. Specific primers in the conserved constant-segment region were used to synthesize first-strand cDNA for TCR alpha and beta chains. To control for contamination, every cDNA library carried two barcodes: a SMART-Mk sample barcode plus Illumina barcodes. TruSeq adapter sequences along with Illumina sample barcodes were introduced in two successive PCR steps. The Illumina HiSeq platform was used with custom primers to sequence TCR alpha and beta cDNA libraries. On the authors' methods: MiGEC was used to process raw reads and extract unique molecular identifiers, and MiXCR was used to find CDR3 positions. Recombination models were inferred per individual with the repgenHMM and IGoR tools using an EM algorithm. The tcR package in R was used for shared clonotype analysis, with sharing normalized by the product of cloneset sizes. Out-of-frame nonproductive sequences were analyzed to study raw recombination free of thymic and clonal selection effects. The public reads were reanalyzed by TCRdb: fastp trimming at Q25, MiXCR alignment, in-frame beta chains only. Records with the same CDR3 protein are collapsed into one entry carrying the most frequent genes and DNA. These V and J calls derive from TCRdb rather than the authors' analysis. The table for this sample lists approximately 1.8 million distinct CDR3 sequences; around 29% of them were counted only once. Jointly, the top ten make up about 0.27% of the sample.

What the research found in general, with its limitations: In beta out-of-frame sequences, excess twin sharing was weaker, because having fewer shared sequences lowered the signal-to-noise ratio. Recombination models systematically underestimated out-of-frame TCR alpha sharing in monozygotic twins but agreed with sharing between unrelated individuals. Invariant T cells such as MAIT and iNKT could partly confound zero-insertion analyses, although diverse VJ usage argued against such confounding for most clonotypes. Out-of-frame TCR alpha sequences shared between twins showed an excess of low generation-probability sequences compared with coincidental sharing between unrelated individuals. Because the same donors could not be followed over many years, the conclusions depended on cross-sectional statistical analysis. Abundant cord blood beta clonotypes carried fewer insertions; young adult naive repertoires showed a weaker similar trend, while memory repertoires showed none.

The sequenced material came from cord blood. This TCR was recovered from a newborn girl in good health.

The CDR3 reads as follows: CASRVGPGWVEQFF. The nucleotide sequence reads TGTGCCTCCAGAGTTGGACCGGGTTGGGTTGAGCAGTTCTTC. The rearranged chain carries TRBV24-1 and TRBJ2-1; no D gene is confidently identified. From the cysteine up to the phenylalanine, the CDR3 has a length of 14 residues. The kept DNA is CDR3 alone, 42 bases in frame from the first base. CDR1 KGHDR and CDR2 SFDVKD were looked up in the germline V gene.